This T cell receptor (beta chain) was obtained from a study of cytomegalovirus exposure and HLA in healthy donors. Turning to the study itself: The Caucasian-associated ancestry cluster held roughly 78% of under 450 genotyped donors.

Germline CDR1 MNHNS, CDR2 SASEGT. V lost 3 bases, J lost 4 bases, and 13 bases lay in between. The CDR3 length is 14 residues. This cohort consisted of healthy bone marrow donors. In the case of this clone: What it binds is not known.

Notes on the study in general: The authors later found TCR association rates varying by HLA locus, with DRB1 most and HLA-C fewest. In a later analysis, at a false discovery rate of 0.05, 17,000 or so TCR beta sequences matched HLA alleles.

The PCR contained 60 Vbeta and 13 Jbeta primers. Sequencing was performed with immunoSEQ multiplex PCR; in TCRdb, only in-frame clones are kept and a portion is missing. The top ten clones hold about 2.1% of a sample with hundreds of thousands of clones, roughly two thirds of them seen once. The sample was PBMCs. The V and J genes are TRBV6-1 and TRBJ2-7, with a weak D call TRBD2 (5 bases). This receptor was obtained from a female donor in good health and CMV-seronegative. This CDR3 reads CASSEVAGPYEQYF. CDR3 nucleotide sequence: TGTGCCAGCAGTGAGGTGGCGGGCCCTTACGAGCAGTACTTC.